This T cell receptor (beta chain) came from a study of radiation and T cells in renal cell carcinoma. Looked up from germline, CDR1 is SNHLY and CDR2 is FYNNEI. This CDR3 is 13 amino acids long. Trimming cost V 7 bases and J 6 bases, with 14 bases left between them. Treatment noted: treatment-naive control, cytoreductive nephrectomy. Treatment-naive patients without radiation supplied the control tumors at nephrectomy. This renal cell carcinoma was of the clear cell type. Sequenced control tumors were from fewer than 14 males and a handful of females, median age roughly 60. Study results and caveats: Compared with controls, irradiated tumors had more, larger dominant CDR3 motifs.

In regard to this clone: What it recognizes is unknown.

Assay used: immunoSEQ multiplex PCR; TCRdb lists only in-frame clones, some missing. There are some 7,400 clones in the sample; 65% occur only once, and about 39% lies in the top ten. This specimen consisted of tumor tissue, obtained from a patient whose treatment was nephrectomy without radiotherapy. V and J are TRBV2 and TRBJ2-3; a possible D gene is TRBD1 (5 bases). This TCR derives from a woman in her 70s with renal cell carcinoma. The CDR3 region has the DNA TGTGCCAGCATGGGCAGGGAATTTGATACGCAGTATTTT. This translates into CASMGREFDTQYF.